This T cell receptor beta chain was observed in a study of CD8 T cells in ankylosing spondylitis. This CDR3 is built from 21 residues. Quantitative 5'-RACE with molecular barcodes generated TCR beta libraries. TCRdb re-analysed the 5' RACE reads in MiXCR, keeping a single row per CDR3 protein. The data show more than 5,500 distinct CDR3 sequences, about 3% seen once. Study-level results: What appeared characteristic of ankylosing spondylitis blood was a TCR beta motif of about eight highly homologous variants. Some motif variants were previously reported in reactive arthritis synovial fluid and blood. Significantly higher representation of disease-linked clones was reported for matched ankylosing spondylitis synovial fluid.

This clonotype was seen repeatedly, ten times or more. The antigen remains undetermined. This chain connects TRBV21-1 to TRBJ2-5; no DNA check was done on the table's D call, TRBD1. TRBV21-1 corresponds to a pseudogene. The origin of this receptor is a female donor with ankylosing spondylitis or in good health (not recorded which). The sample consisted of blood, either unsorted or a sorted T cell fraction (not recorded which). As DNA, the CDR3 is TGTGCCAGCAGCTACGCCGGGACAGGGTGGTTGGGGCAGTTGGAGAAAGAGACCCAGTACTTC. It yields the protein CASSYAGTGWLGQLEKETQYF.